Sequencing of this T cell receptor beta chain was carried out in a study of blood T cell repertoires in COVID-19. As for the study in general: The study drew acute and convalescent COVID-19 samples from the United States, Italy and Spain. The cDNA or gDNA used as material had been derived from T cells, B-cell-depleted T cells, or PBMCs.

The V gene end was trimmed by 3 bases and the J gene end by 0 bases; junction bases not matched to a gene: 2. The CDR3 totals 16 residues. Germline V gives CDR1 KGHSH, CDR2 LQKENI. Original processing methods: Reference gene primer amplification gave estimated nucleated cell counts. Data came from immunoSEQ multiplex PCR; TCRdb stores just in-frame clones and leaves some out. V, J and clone size were drawn from that table, and D and trimming were deduced from the DNA. In the table there are 150,000 to 200,000 clones, around 80% of which are singletons. Sequencing was performed on peripheral blood. The chain uses TRBV18 and TRBJ2-7; TRBD2 aligns across 13 bases. The clonotype comes from a man between 50 and 59 years old who had recovered from COVID-19. CDR3 sequence: CASSPTSGRSSYEQYF. CDR3 coding DNA: TGTGCCAGCTCACCGACTAGCGGGAGGAGCTCCTACGAGCAGTACTTC.